Shown below are 4 T cell receptor beta chains from a single sample sequenced in a study of vaccination and CD4 T cells after COVID-19 (dated by TCRdb to between 2022 and 2023). No antigen has been assigned to these receptors. Receptor amplification or capture employed PCR. Sequencing was carried out with an Illumina iSeq 100. TCR sequencing of DNA from cultured CD4+ T cells used the Oncomine TCR Beta short-read assay at the Johns Hopkins FTIC core. TCRdb applied fastp at Q25 and MiXCR to the public reads, then kept only in-frame beta chains. Identical CDR3 protein sequences are pooled into one entry, listed with their most common genes and DNA. The sample contains about 12,000 distinct CDR3 sequences, around 46% of them found a single time. About 21% of the sample goes to the ten largest clones. The treatment or condition label of this sample denotes: roughly 11-day PBMC culture with coronavirus spike peptide pools or control peptides (ViraFEST assay).

The sequenced sample consisted of CD4+ T cells from blood, cultured in vitro. These receptors were obtained from a human donor who had recovered from COVID-19.

The chain joins TRBV25-1 to TRBJ2-5; D not resolved. There are 15 residues in the CDR3. CDR1 and CDR2 (germline): MGHDK, SYGVNS. V was pared by 3 bases and J by 1 base, with 12 bases between. In DNA form, the CDR3 reads TGTGCCAGCAGTGATCCATACAACGGCCAAGAGACCCAGTACTTC. Protein product: CASSDPYNGQETQYF.

The CDR3 nucleotides are TGCAGTGCCCGGGACTTCCGAGGGAATGAGCAGTTCTTC. This translates into CSARDFRGNEQFF. The genes are TRBV20-1 and TRBJ2-1; possibly TRBD2 for D (6 bases). Trimming pared 6 bases from V and 7 bases from J, leaving 16 bases between. Germline V gives CDR1 DFQATT, CDR2 SNEGSKA (reference sequence). This CDR3 spans 13 amino acids.

The rearrangement uses TRBV3-1 and TRBJ1-1; D not resolved. CDR3 length equals 12 residues. V was pared by 1 base and J by 2 bases, with 2 bases between. The germline V gene has CDR1 LGHDT and CDR2 YNNKEL (reference sequence). CDR3: CASSQGNTEAFF. CDR3 DNA: TGTGCCAGCAGCCAAGGCAACACTGAAGCTTTCTTT.

This clonotype was observed a handful of times. The chain joins TRBV7-2 to TRBJ2-3; 9 bases match TRBD1. V shed 7 bases, J shed 3 bases, and the junction held 5 bases outside the gene matches. CDR3 length: 14 residues. Germline CDR1 reads SGHTA; CDR2 reads FQGNSA. CDR3 sequence reads: CASTPGQGTDTQYF. The CDR3 nucleotides read TGTGCCAGCACCCCGGGACAGGGAACAGATACGCAGTATTTT.